These 11 T cell receptor beta chains originate from one sample sequenced in a study of T-cell reconstitution after alpha-beta-depleted transplantation in children. Unique molecular identifiers were incorporated during preparation of the TCRbeta library. MiXCR was run by TCRdb on the PCR reads, yielding one entry per CDR3 protein. In the table there are nearly 550,000 distinct CDR3 sequences, 15% to 20% of which are singletons. This sample comprised PBMCs from the stem cell graft donor, obtained from the stem cell graft. Every receptor here comes from a human donor who donated a stem cell graft to a child with acute lymphoblastic leukemia.

The rearrangement uses TRBV7-9 and TRBJ2-3; TRBD2 agrees at 7 bases. The germline V gene encodes CDR1 SEHNR and CDR2 FQNEAQ (reference sequence). V dropped 1 base and J dropped 2; count of bases not matched to a gene: 9. The CDR3 has 17 residues. CDR3 region: CASSLVERGWNTDTQYF. For the CDR3, the DNA is TGTGCCAGCAGCTTAGTGGAGCGGGGATGGAACACAGATACGCAGTATTTT.

This chain links TRBV20-1 with TRBJ1-2; 8 bases are a match to TRBD1. This CDR3 spans 13 amino acids. Germline loops: CDR1 DFQATT, CDR2 SNEGSKA (reference sequence). CDR3 DNA sequence: TGCAGCCTCGGACAGGGCGCTTCCGATGGCTACACCTTC. Encoded protein: CSLGQGASDGYTF.

This clonotype was counted a few times. The gene calls are TRBV27 and TRBJ2-7; D remains ambiguous. The CDR3 runs to 17 residues. The V end lost 6 bases, the J end lost 4 bases, and 25 bases lay between the germline ends. CDR1 is MNHEY and CDR2 is SMNVEV in the germline V gene (reference sequence). The CDR3 is CASSRWSRAIRIYEQYF. The CDR3 coding sequence is TGTGCCAGCAGCCGATGGTCCCGGGCCATCAGAATATACGAGCAGTACTTC.

V usage is TRBV5-1 and J usage is TRBJ2-1; TRBD2 matches 8 bases. Germline assignment: CDR1 SGHRS and CDR2 YFSETQ. CDR3 length: 15 amino acids. The V gene end was trimmed by 6 bases and the J gene end by 0 bases; junction bases not matched to a gene: 5. CDR3 nucleotides: TGCGCCAGCACGGGGCTAGCGGGCTCCTACAATGAGCAGTTCTTC. Its protein product is CASTGLAGSYNEQFF.

The chain links TRBV18 to TRBJ2-7, with D hard to call. V was shortened by 2 bases and J by 6 bases, with 8 bases between the two germline ends. In germline, CDR1 is KGHSH, CDR2 LQKENI. The CDR3 length is 12 residues. The CDR3 protein is CASSPIVGEQYF. CDR3 nucleotides: TGTGCCAGCTCACCAATAGTGGGCGAGCAGTACTTC. The full variable domain, with the rest looked up from reference TRBV18 and TRBJ2-7, is NAGVMQNPRHLVRRRGQEARLRCSPMKGHSHVYWYRQLPEEGLKFMVYLQKENIIDESGMPKERFSAEFPKEGPSILRIQQVVRGDSAAYFCASSPIVGEQYFGPGTRLTVT.

There are a few counts of this clonotype. An end of the junction does not agree with germline; a read error may underlie this. The chain recombines TRBV20-1 with TRBJ2-1, with TRBD2 matching over 10 bases. Germline V gene data show CDR1 as DFQATT and CDR2 as SNEGSKA (reference sequence). This CDR3 is built from 16 residues. CDR3 protein: CCARVLAGANYNEQFF. CDR3 bases: TGCTGTGCTAGAGTGCTAGCGGGAGCGAACTACAATGAGCAGTTCTTC.

This clonotype was recorded a few times. The rearrangement joins TRBV19 to TRBJ1-1; TRBD1 is a possible D gene (5 bases). Germline V lookup: CDR1 LNHDA, CDR2 SQIVND (reference sequence). The length of the CDR3 is 13 residues. V was pared by 11 bases and J by 5 bases, with 18 bases between. As DNA, the CDR3 is TGTGCCTGCCAAACGGGGGGAGTTACTGAAGCTTTCTTT. Its translation is CACQTGGVTEAFF.

The V gene is TRBV3-1, the J gene TRBJ2-3; perhaps D is TRBD1 or TRBD2 (6 bases each). Between the trimmed V and J ends, which lost 0 bases and 6 bases, there was a span of 10 bases. The germline CDR1 and CDR2 sequences are LGHDT and YNNKEL (reference sequence). This CDR3 spans 14 amino acids. The CDR3 region has the DNA TGTGCCAGCAGCCAAGATCTGGGGGGCGATACGCAGTATTTT. This gives the protein CASSQDLGGDTQYF.

This clonotype has a handful of counts. This rearrangement joins TRBV5-1 to TRBJ2-1, with 13 bases aligning to TRBD2. This CDR3 spans 18 amino acids. Trimming removed 4 bases from V and 4 bases from J; junction bases left unmatched: 11. CDR1 is SGHRS, CDR2 YFSETQ, per germline. CDR3 sequence reads: CASSKGLAGEVGYNEQFF. DNA for the CDR3: TGCGCCAGCAGCAAAGGACTAGCGGGAGAAGTAGGGTACAATGAGCAGTTCTTC. Full variable domain (missing parts from reference TRBV5-1 and TRBJ2-1): KAGVTQTPRYLIKTRGQQVTLSCSPISGHRSVSWYQQTPGQGLQFLFEYFSETQRNKGNFPGRFSGRQFSNSRSEMNVSTLELGDSALYLCASSKGLAGEVGYNEQFFGPGTRLTVL.

The genes are TRBV6-1 and TRBJ1-2; D call uncertain. Per germline, CDR1 MNHNS and CDR2 SASEGT. Trimming left V 0 bases short and J 4 bases short, with 6 bases between. This CDR3 region has 13 residues. The CDR3 DNA reads as TGTGCCAGCAGTGAAGCGCTTGGCTATGGCTACACCTTC. This gives the protein CASSEALGYGYTF.

This clonotype was recorded a few times. The V gene is TRBV5-1, the J gene TRBJ2-7; D gene uncertain. Trimming took off 5 bases at V and 3 bases at J, with 6 bases between the two ends. CDR3 size: 11 residues. Germline loops: CDR1 SGHRS, CDR2 YFSETQ. DNA for the CDR3: TGCGCCAGCAGTGGCCTCTACGAGCAGTACTTC. This translates into CASSGLYEQYF.